This T cell receptor (beta chain) was retrieved from a study of shared clonotypes between healthy human individuals. Study outcomes and limitations: Sampling was confined to blood; repertoires within tissues likely differ.

Profiling relied on immunoSEQ multiplex PCR, and the TCRdb table lists in-frame clones only, not all of them. The data show about 2.4 million clones, with around nine tenths seen just once and around 0.15% held by the top ten. On this clone: Its antigen is as yet unknown.

The length of the CDR3 is 16 residues. Deletions cut 0 bases from V and 1 base from J, with 12 bases between. The germline gives CDR1 LGHNA, CDR2 YSLEER. This chain connects TRBV4-3 to TRBJ1-1; D unclear. The clonotype originates from a man between 18 and 29 years old in good health. Sequencing was done on a sample of naive CD4+ T cells sorted from blood. This sample's subset: CD45RA+ positively selected. The CDR3 sequence is CASSQEGNRGNTEAFF. Written as DNA, the CDR3 is TGCGCCAGCAGCCAAGAGGGAAATCGGGGGAACACTGAAGCTTTCTTT.